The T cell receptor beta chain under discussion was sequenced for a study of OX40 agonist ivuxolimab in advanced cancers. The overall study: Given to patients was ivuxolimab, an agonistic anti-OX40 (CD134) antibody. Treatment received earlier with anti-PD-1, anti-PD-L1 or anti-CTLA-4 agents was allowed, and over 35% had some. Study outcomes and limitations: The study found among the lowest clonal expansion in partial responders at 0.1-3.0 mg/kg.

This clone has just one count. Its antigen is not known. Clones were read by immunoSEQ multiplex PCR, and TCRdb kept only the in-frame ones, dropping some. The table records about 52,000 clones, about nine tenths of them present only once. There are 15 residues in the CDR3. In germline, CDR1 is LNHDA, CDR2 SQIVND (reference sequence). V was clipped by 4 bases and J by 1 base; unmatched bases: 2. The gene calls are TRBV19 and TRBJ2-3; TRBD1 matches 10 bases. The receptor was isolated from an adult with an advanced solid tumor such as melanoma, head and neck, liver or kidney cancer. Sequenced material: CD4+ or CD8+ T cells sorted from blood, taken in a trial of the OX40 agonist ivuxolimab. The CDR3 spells CASSTGTGGTDTQYF. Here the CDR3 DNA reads TGTGCCAGTAGTACTGGGACAGGGGGCACAGATACGCAGTATTTT.